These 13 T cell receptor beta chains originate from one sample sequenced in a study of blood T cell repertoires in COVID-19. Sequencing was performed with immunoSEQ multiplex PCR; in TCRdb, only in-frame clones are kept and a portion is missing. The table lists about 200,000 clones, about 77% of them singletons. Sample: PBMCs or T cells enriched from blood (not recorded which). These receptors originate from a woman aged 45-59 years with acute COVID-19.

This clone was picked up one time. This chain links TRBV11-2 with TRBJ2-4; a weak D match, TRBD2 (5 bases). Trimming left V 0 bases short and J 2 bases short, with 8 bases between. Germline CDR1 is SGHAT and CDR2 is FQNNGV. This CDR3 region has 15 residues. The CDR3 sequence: CASSLDPGTKNIQYF. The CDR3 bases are TGTGCCAGCAGCTTAGATCCGGGAACCAAAAACATTCAGTACTTC.

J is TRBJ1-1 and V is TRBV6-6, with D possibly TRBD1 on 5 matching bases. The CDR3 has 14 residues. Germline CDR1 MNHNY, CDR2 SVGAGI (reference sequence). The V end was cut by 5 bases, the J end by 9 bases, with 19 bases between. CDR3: CASSTGGVGVKAFF. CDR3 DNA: TGTGCCAGCAGTACGGGAGGGGTCGGGGTTAAAGCTTTCTTT.

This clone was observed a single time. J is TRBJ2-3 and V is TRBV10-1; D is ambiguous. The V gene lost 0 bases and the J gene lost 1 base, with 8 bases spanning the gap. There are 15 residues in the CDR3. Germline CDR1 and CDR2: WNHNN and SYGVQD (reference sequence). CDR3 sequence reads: CASSESLIGTDTQYF. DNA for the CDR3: TGCGCCAGCAGTGAGTCCCTAATAGGCACAGATACGCAGTATTTT.

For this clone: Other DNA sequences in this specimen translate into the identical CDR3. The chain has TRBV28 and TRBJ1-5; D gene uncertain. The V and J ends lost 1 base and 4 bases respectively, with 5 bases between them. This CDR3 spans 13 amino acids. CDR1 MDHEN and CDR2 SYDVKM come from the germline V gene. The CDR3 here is CASSLSGNQPQHF. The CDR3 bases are TGTGCCAGCAGTTTATCCGGGAATCAGCCCCAGCATTTT.

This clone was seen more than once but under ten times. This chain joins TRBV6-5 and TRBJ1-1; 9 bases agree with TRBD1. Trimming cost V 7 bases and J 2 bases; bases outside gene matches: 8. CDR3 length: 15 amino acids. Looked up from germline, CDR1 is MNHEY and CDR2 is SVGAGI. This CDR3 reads CASKRPGQGNTEAFF. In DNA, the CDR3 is TGTGCCAGCAAAAGACCGGGACAGGGCAACACTGAAGCTTTCTTT.

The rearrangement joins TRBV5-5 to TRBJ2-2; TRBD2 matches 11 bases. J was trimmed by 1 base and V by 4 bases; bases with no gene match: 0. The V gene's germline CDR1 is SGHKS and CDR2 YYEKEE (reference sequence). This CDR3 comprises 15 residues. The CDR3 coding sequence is TGTGCCAGCAGCGGACTAGCGGGGAACACCGGGGAGCTGTTTTTT. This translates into CASSGLAGNTGELFF. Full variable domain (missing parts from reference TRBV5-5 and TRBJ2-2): DAGVTQSPTHLIKTRGQQVTLRCSPISGHKSVSWYQQVLGQGPQFIFQYYEKEERGRGNFPDRFSARQFPNYSSELNVNALLLGDSALYLCASSGLAGNTGELFFGEGSRLTVL.

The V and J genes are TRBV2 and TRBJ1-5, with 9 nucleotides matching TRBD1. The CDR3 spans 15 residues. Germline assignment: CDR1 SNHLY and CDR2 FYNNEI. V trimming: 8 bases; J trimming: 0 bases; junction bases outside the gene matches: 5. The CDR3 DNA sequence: TGTGCCAGCTGTGGACAGGGGTTTAGCAATCAGCCCCAGCATTTT. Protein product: CASCGQGFSNQPQHF. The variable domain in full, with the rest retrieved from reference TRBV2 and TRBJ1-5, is EPEVTQTPSHQVTQMGQEVILRCVPISNHLYFYWYRQILGQKVEFLVSFYNNEISEKSEIFDDQFSVERPDGSNFTLKIRSTKLEDSAMYFCASCGQGFSNQPQHFGDGTRLSIL.

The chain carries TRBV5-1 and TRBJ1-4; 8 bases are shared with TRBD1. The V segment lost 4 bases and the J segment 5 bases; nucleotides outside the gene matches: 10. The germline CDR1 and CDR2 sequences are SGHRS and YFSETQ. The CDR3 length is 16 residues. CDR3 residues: CASSKMADRVNEKLFF. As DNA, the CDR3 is TGCGCCAGCAGCAAGATGGCGGACAGGGTGAATGAAAAACTGTTTTTT.

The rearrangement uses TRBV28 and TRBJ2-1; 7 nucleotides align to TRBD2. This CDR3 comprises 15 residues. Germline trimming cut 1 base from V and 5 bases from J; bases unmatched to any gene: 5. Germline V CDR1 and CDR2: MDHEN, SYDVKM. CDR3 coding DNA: TGTGCCAGCAGTTTATTCTCGAGCGGGGACAATGAGCAGTTCTTC. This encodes CASSLFSSGDNEQFF. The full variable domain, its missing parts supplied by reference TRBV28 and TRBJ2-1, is DVKVTQSSRYLVKRTGEKVFLECVQDMDHENMFWYRQDPGLGLRLIYFSYDVKMKEKGDIPEGYSVSREKKERFSLILESASTNQTSMYLCASSLFSSGDNEQFFGPGTRLTVL.

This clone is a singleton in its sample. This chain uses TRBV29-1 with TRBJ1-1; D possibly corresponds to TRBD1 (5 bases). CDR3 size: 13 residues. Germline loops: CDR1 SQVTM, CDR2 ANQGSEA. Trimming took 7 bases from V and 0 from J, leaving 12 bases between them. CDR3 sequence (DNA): TGCAGCGCAAATAACAGGCTGAACACTGAAGCTTTCTTT. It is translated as CSANNRLNTEAFF.

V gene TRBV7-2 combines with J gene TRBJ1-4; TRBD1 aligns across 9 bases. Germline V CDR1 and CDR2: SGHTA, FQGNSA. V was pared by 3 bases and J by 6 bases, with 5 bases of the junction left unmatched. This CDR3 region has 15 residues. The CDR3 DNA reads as TGTGCCAGCAGCTTTGGGACAGGGAGTTATGAAAAACTGTTTTTT. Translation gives CASSFGTGSYEKLFF.

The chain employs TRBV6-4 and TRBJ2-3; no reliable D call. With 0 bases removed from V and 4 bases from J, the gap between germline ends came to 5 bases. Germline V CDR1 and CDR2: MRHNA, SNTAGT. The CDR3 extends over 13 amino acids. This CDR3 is CASSDSSADTQYF. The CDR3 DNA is TGTGCCAGCAGTGACTCGTCAGCAGATACGCAGTATTTT.

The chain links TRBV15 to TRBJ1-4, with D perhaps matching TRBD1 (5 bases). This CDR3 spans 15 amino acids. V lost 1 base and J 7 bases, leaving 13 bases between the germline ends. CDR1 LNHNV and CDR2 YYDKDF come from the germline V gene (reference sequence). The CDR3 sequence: CATSRGSLGGEKLFF. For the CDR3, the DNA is TGTGCCACCAGCAGAGGCAGTTTGGGGGGTGAAAAACTGTTTTTT.